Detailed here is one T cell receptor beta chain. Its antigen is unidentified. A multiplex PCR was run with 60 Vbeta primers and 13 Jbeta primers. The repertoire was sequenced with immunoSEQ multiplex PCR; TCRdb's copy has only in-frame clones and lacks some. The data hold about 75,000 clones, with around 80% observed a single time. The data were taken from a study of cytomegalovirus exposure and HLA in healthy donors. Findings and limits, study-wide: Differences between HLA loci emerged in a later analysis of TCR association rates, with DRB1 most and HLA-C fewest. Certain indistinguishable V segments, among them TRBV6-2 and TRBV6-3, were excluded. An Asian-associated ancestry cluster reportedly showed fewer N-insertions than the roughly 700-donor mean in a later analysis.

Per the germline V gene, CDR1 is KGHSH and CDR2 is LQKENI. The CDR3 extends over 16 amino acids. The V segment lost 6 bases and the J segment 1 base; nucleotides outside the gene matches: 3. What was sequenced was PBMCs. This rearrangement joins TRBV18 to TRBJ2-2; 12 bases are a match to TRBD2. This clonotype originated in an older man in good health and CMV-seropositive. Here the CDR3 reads CASSVTSGGNTGELFF. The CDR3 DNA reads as TGTGCCAGCTCCGTGACTAGCGGGGGGAACACCGGGGAGCTGTTTTTT.